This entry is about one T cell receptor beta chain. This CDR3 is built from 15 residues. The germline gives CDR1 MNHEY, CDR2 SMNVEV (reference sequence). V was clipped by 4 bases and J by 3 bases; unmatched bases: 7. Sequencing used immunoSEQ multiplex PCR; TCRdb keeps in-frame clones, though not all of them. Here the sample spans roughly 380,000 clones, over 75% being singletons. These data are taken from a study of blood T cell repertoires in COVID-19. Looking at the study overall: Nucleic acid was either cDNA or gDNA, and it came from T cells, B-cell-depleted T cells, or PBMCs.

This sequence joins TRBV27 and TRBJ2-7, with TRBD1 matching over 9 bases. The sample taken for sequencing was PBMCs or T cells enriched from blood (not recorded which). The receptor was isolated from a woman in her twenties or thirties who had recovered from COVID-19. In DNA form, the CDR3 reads TGTGCCAGCAGTTCCCGACAGGGGGGACTCTACGAGCAGTACTTC. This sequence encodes CASSSRQGGLYEQYF.